This paragraph covers one TCR beta chain sequence. Its antigen is currently unknown. Primers: 60 Vbeta forward and 13 Jbeta reverse. In the original analysis: A later analysis tallied about 80 million unique TCR beta chains, some 12 million of them shared. TCRdb's table, derived via immunoSEQ multiplex PCR, lists solely in-frame clones and lacks some. D and trimming were read from the DNA, whereas the V and J calls and clone size are those reported in that table. The sample has about 150,000 clones, roughly 80% seen once. This sample stems from a study of cytomegalovirus exposure and HLA in healthy donors. V dropped 2 bases and J dropped 9 bases, with 11 bases sitting between them. Germline V gene data show CDR1 as SGHNT and CDR2 as YYREEE (reference sequence). CDR3 size: 12 residues. General study points: For presence/absence analyses, sequencing depth was assumed to be roughly uniform across donors.

The chain joins TRBV5-4 to TRBJ2-5, with unresolved D. The receptor was isolated from a young man in good health and CMV-seronegative. Specimen: PBMCs. The CDR3 DNA reads as TGTGCCAGCAGCTTAGACGGCAGGCCCCAGTACTTC. Amino acid sequence: CASSLDGRPQYF.